One sample yielded the 21 T cell receptor beta chains listed below, sequenced in a study of blood T cell repertoires in COVID-19. Profiled with immunoSEQ multiplex PCR; TCRdb holds only in-frame clones, not every one. The table lists roughly 200,000 clones, around 85% of them singletons. The material sequenced was peripheral blood. These receptors were obtained from a man in his 60s with acute or convalescent COVID-19.

V is TRBV28 and J is TRBJ2-3, with a possible D match to TRBD1 (6 bases). The CDR3 runs to 14 residues. V lost 2 bases, J lost 3 bases, and 9 bases lay in between. The germline gives CDR1 MDHEN, CDR2 SYDVKM. In DNA, the CDR3 is TGTGCCAGCAGTTTAATCGACAGGACAGATACGCAGTATTTT. Translated, it gives CASSLIDRTDTQYF. The full variable domain, with the rest looked up from reference TRBV28 and TRBJ2-3, is DVKVTQSSRYLVKRTGEKVFLECVQDMDHENMFWYRQDPGLGLRLIYFSYDVKMKEKGDIPEGYSVSREKKERFSLILESASTNQTSMYLCASSLIDRTDTQYFGPGTRLTVL.

V usage is TRBV5-1 and J usage is TRBJ2-5, with 11 bases fitting TRBD2. CDR3 length equals 17 residues. CDR1 is SGHRS and CDR2 is YFSETQ in the germline V gene. V dropped 0 bases and J dropped 5; count of bases not matched to a gene: 9. CDR3 sequence (DNA): TGCGCCAGCAGCTTGGGGCCGACTAGCGGGACAGGGGAGACCCAGTACTTC. Residues: CASSLGPTSGTGETQYF. Based on the CDR3 plus reference TRBV5-1 and TRBJ2-5, the full variable domain is KAGVTQTPRYLIKTRGQQVTLSCSPISGHRSVSWYQQTPGQGLQFLFEYFSETQRNKGNFPGRFSGRQFSNSRSEMNVSTLELGDSALYLCASSLGPTSGTGETQYFGPGTRLLVL.

The chain employs TRBV28 and TRBJ2-5; 7 nucleotides align to TRBD1. V shed 8 bases, J shed 1 base, and the junction held 7 bases outside the gene matches. There are 14 residues in the CDR3. The germline V gene encodes CDR1 MDHEN and CDR2 SYDVKM. The CDR3 region has the DNA TGTGCCAGCGGCGACAGGGACCCCCAAGAGACCCAGTACTTC. It is translated as CASGDRDPQETQYF.

The CDR3 here is CASSPPGSLGEQYF. For the CDR3, the DNA is TGTGCCAGCAGCCCCCCAGGAAGTCTTGGCGAGCAGTACTTC. The chain uses TRBV27 and TRBJ2-7, with D unresolved. Germline V gives CDR1 MNHEY, CDR2 SMNVEV (reference sequence). This CDR3 has 14 amino acids. V shed 6 bases and J shed 6 bases, with 18 bases lying between them.

The genes are TRBV28 and TRBJ1-3; tentatively, D is TRBD1 (6 bases). Germline V lookup: CDR1 MDHEN, CDR2 SYDVKM. CDR3 size: 17 residues. The V gene lost 3 bases and the J gene lost 3 bases, with 18 bases spanning the gap. The CDR3 is CASSLGHRRGRGNTIYF. The CDR3 DNA reads as TGTGCCAGCAGTTTGGGACACAGAAGGGGCCGTGGAAACACCATATATTTT. Using reference TRBV28 and TRBJ1-3 for the parts outside the CDR3, the full variable domain is DVKVTQSSRYLVKRTGEKVFLECVQDMDHENMFWYRQDPGLGLRLIYFSYDVKMKEKGDIPEGYSVSREKKERFSLILESASTNQTSMYLCASSLGHRRGRGNTIYFGEGSWLTVV.

The chain recombines TRBV19 with TRBJ2-7, with D possibly TRBD2 on 5 matching bases. The V gene lost 7 bases and the J gene lost 0 bases, with 10 bases spanning the gap. The CDR3 length is 13 residues. Germline loops: CDR1 LNHDA, CDR2 SQIVND (reference sequence). As DNA, the CDR3 is TGTGCCAGTAAAAGCGGCAGCTCCTACGAGCAGTACTTC. Its protein is CASKSGSSYEQYF. Based on the CDR3 plus reference TRBV19 and TRBJ2-7, the full variable domain is DGGITQSPKYLFRKEGQNVTLSCEQNLNHDAMYWYRQDPGQGLRLIYYSQIVNDFQKGDIAEGYSVSREKKESFPLTVTSAQKNPTAFYLCASKSGSSYEQYFGPGTRLTVT.

The gene calls are TRBV2 and TRBJ1-6; D gene uncertain. The CDR3 extends over 14 amino acids. Germline V gene lookup returns CDR1 SNHLY and CDR2 FYNNEI. V was cut by 2 bases and J by 7 bases, with 9 bases left in between. The CDR3 loop is CASSEWGGNSPLHF. The DNA of the CDR3 is TGTGCCAGCAGTGAATGGGGAGGAAATTCACCCCTCCACTTT.

CDR3 nucleotide sequence: TGTGCCGCGACCGAGGCCGGGGAGCTGTTTTTT. It translates to CAATEAGELFF. V is TRBV19 and J is TRBJ2-2; D is undetermined. The V end was cut by 11 bases, the J end by 6 bases, with 10 bases between. The CDR3 has 11 residues. Germline V gene sequence: CDR1 LNHDA, CDR2 SQIVND (reference sequence).

This sequence joins TRBV2 and TRBJ2-5; no reliable D call. CDR1 is SNHLY and CDR2 is FYNNEI in the germline V gene. Trimming removed 7 bases at V and 0 bases at J, with 12 bases between. The CDR3 runs 14 residues. The CDR3, as DNA: TGTGCCAGCATTGGCGGATCGTACCAAGAGACCCAGTACTTC. Protein sequence: CASIGGSYQETQYF.

This clone was detected once. The V gene is TRBV5-1, the J gene TRBJ2-7; 9 bases are shared with TRBD1. The CDR3 extends over 15 amino acids. V was clipped by 3 bases and J by 2 bases; unmatched bases: 6. From germline, CDR1 is SGHRS and CDR2 YFSETQ. CDR3 loop: CASSSHGTGPYEQYF. The CDR3 DNA is TGCGCCAGCAGCTCGCACGGGACAGGGCCCTACGAGCAGTACTTC.

This clone was observed a few times. The chain joins TRBV11-2 to TRBJ2-1; a possible D gene is TRBD2 (6 bases). The CDR3 has 14 amino acids. The V gene's germline CDR1 is SGHAT and CDR2 FQNNGV. V shed 9 bases and J shed 3 bases, with 15 bases lying between them. CDR3 coding DNA: TGTGCCAGTCGGGAGAGGGCCGGCTACAATGAGCAGTTCTTC. Residues: CASRERAGYNEQFF.

This clone has just one count. V and J are TRBV28 and TRBJ2-1, with D possibly TRBD2 on 6 matching bases. Germline V CDR1 and CDR2: MDHEN, SYDVKM. V dropped 9 bases and J dropped 3 bases, with 6 bases sitting between them. The CDR3 covers 11 residues. The CDR3 coding sequence is TGTGCCAGTAGCGGCTACAATGAGCAGTTCTTC. Translation: CASSGYNEQFF.

The CDR3 sequence: CASSRPSGISYNEQFF. The CDR3 DNA is TGTGCCAGCAGCCGCCCTAGCGGCATCTCCTACAATGAGCAGTTCTTC. The chain employs TRBV4-2 and TRBJ2-1; TRBD2 matches 7 bases. The CDR3 has 16 amino acids. With 4 bases clipped from V and 0 bases from J, the junction kept 6 bases outside the gene matches. Germline V gene sequence: CDR1 LGHNA, CDR2 YNFKEQ.

This rearrangement joins TRBV6-5 to TRBJ1-5; 10 nucleotides align to TRBD1. Germline trimming cut 6 bases from V and 7 bases from J; bases unmatched to any gene: 6. The CDR3 is 14 residues long. Per the germline V gene, CDR1 is MNHEY and CDR2 is SVGAGI. The CDR3 DNA is TGTGCCAGCAGACTAGGGACAGGGGTCCAGCCCCAGCATTTT. Amino acids: CASRLGTGVQPQHF.

The gene calls are TRBV28 and TRBJ2-2; 9 positions match TRBD1. Losses at the gene ends were 7 bases for V and 0 bases for J; bases not matched to a gene: 3. CDR1 and CDR2 (germline): MDHEN, SYDVKM. This CDR3 has 15 amino acids. The CDR3 sequence is CASTTGGTNTGELFF. The DNA of the CDR3 is TGTGCCAGCACGACAGGGGGGACGAACACCGGGGAGCTGTTTTTT.

The V gene is TRBV18, the J gene TRBJ1-1; D may be TRBD1 (6 bases). The CDR3 spans 14 residues. Trimming removed 2 bases at V and 2 bases at J, with 9 bases between. Germline V gene sequence: CDR1 KGHSH, CDR2 LQKENI. The CDR3 loop reads CASSPDRINTEAFF. In nucleotides, the CDR3 is TGTGCCAGCTCACCAGACAGGATTAACACTGAAGCTTTCTTT.

This clone was seen only once. The chain joins TRBV27 to TRBJ2-1; TRBD1 aligns across 9 bases. This CDR3 has 19 residues. Trimming cost V 2 bases and J 4 bases; bases outside gene matches: 15. Germline-derived CDR1 and CDR2 are MNHEY and SMNVEV (reference sequence). CDR3 DNA sequence: TGTGCCAGCAGTTTAAGGCCGGGACAGGGAAAGAGGGGTTACAATGAGCAGTTCTTC. Its translation: CASSLRPGQGKRGYNEQFF.

The chain is built from TRBV14 and TRBJ2-7, with D possibly being TRBD2 (5 bases). From germline, CDR1 is SGHDN and CDR2 FVKESK. The CDR3 contains 13 residues. The V end lost 2 bases, the J end lost 6 bases, and 11 bases lay between the germline ends. CDR3 nucleotide sequence: TGTGCCAGCAGCCAATTGCTAGCTGGCGAGCAGTACTTC. It specifies CASSQLLAGEQYF.

V and J are TRBV14 and TRBJ2-3, with 12 bases identical to TRBD1. Per the germline V gene, CDR1 is SGHDN and CDR2 is FVKESK. This CDR3 comprises 19 residues. With 0 bases clipped from V and 1 base from J, the junction kept 8 bases outside the gene matches. The CDR3: CASSQDVGTGGAGTDTQYF. CDR3 nucleotides: TGTGCCAGCAGCCAAGATGTCGGGACAGGGGGCGCGGGCACAGATACGCAGTATTTT.

V gene TRBV6-5 combines with J gene TRBJ2-1, with 10 bases aligning to TRBD2. Looked up from germline, CDR1 is MNHEY and CDR2 is SVGAGI. The CDR3 has 16 residues. V dropped 2 bases and J dropped 8; count of bases not matched to a gene: 9. CDR3: CASSYPLGLAGDEQFF. CDR3 DNA sequence: TGTGCCAGCAGTTACCCACTAGGGCTAGCGGGAGATGAGCAGTTCTTC.

As concerns this clone: A junction boundary mismatches the germline segment, possibly from a read error. The chain employs TRBV7-7 and TRBJ2-5; 8 bases map to TRBD1. CDR3 length: 15 residues. Germline assignment: CDR1 SSHAT and CDR2 FNYEAQ (reference sequence). The CDR3 bases are TGTGCTAGCAGCTCACAGACAGGGGCTGGGGAGACCCAGTACTTC. Translation: CASSSQTGAGETQYF.